Listed here is a single T cell receptor beta chain. In its sample, this clonotype was seen many times. Its antigen remains unidentified. There are no base qualities to consult, and no much larger clone falls within one base. Including cysteine and phenylalanine, the CDR3 has 17 amino acids. The kept DNA is CDR3 alone, 51 bases in frame from the first base. The germline V gene (reference sequence) supplies CDR1 LGHDT and CDR2 YNNKEL. Relative to germline, V is 3 bases shorter and J is 4 bases shorter, with 18 bases between their ends. The data originate from a study of patients and donors after allogeneic stem cell transplantation (TCRdb year 2020). Libraries were made using RT-PCR. For sequencing, a NextSeq 550 was employed. The public reads were quality trimmed at Q25 with fastp and then assembled into clones with MiXCR by TCRdb, keeping productive beta chains. Merged by CDR3 protein, the rows form single entries marked with the most common genes and DNA. The sample table records about 400,000 distinct CDR3 sequences; 15% to 20% of these occur just once. Of the sample, around 7.2% falls within the top ten clones.

The TCR was taken from a human donor who was either an allogeneic HSCT recipient or a stem cell or donor lymphocyte infusion donor (not recorded which). It is not recorded whose cells these are; they may come from a transplant donor. The sequencing input was blood, either unsorted or a sorted T cell fraction (not recorded which). The V and J genes are TRBV3-1 and TRBJ1-4; TRBD1 is a possible D gene, resting on 6 matching bases. Read as DNA, the sequence is TGTGCCAGCAGCCACATCCCGGGACACTCTTATAATGAAAAACTGTTTTTT. It specifies CASSHIPGHSYNEKLFF.